This T cell receptor (beta chain) appears in the sequencing data of a study of blood T cell repertoires in COVID-19 (dated by TCRdb to between 2020 and 2021). Notes on the research overall: Samples covering the acute and convalescent phases of COVID-19 were provided by collaborators in the United States, Italy and Spain. The material from the prospective study consisted of cDNA or gDNA derived from T cells, B-cell-depleted T cells, or PBMCs. Subjects who had been exposed to COVID-19, were actively infected with it, or had recovered from it provided the deeply sampled blood TCRbeta repertoires that made up the dataset. A freely available public database, intended as a resource for researchers studying the immune response to SARS-CoV-2, is where the repertoires were released. Samples came from the ongoing ImmuneRACE study (first 160 participants) plus 1,254 subjects from 6 global collaborators. Nearly every sample came with metadata listing a de-identified subject ID, COVID-19 status, age in years and sex. Where HLA class I and class II types were available, the types were taken from metadata supplied by the sample provider, not from assay-based typing.

Collaborating institutions collected whole blood in K2EDTA tubes following their own protocols. Collaborator samples were shipped for TCRbeta analysis as frozen whole blood, isolated PBMCs, or DNA extracted from either sample type. About this clone: The antigen it binds to is not known. No quality values exist for individual bases; no much larger clone is one base distant.

Based on the germline V gene, the CDR1 and CDR2 sequences are LGHNA and YSLEER. At the junction V is shortened by 4 bases and J by 11 bases, with 14 bases in between. The CDR3 covers 13 residues, taking in both the cysteine and the phenylalanine. The CDR3 DNA has 39 bases and is translated from base 1. TCRbeta CDR3 regions were amplified from genomic DNA by means of the immunoSEQ Assay, a bias-controlled multiplex PCR. Turning to the authors' computational methods: Nucleated cell counts per sample were estimated from amplification of reference gene primers within the assay. To quantify the absolute abundance of each unique TCRbeta CDR3 rearrangement, sequence reads were collapsed and filtered. For each sample, productive Simpson clonality was calculated as the square root of Simpson's diversity index across productive rearrangements. TCRdb re-hosts the immuneACCESS table, in-frame sequences only. Its copies lack some clones; in the studies checked, an unresolved V gene accounts for under half of them, and the cause for the rest is not known. That table furnishes V, J and clone size, whereas the DNA furnished D and trimming. This sample has under 300,000 clones in its table, and around 86% of those were observed once. The ten largest clones capture around 12% of the sample.

Overall results and qualifications from the work: The amount of clinical and demographic metadata varied by source and participant and was provided uncurated.

Sequencing used peripheral blood. The TCR was taken from a woman aged 60-75 years with active or convalescent COVID-19. The sequence joins TRBV4-3 to TRBJ1-4; the D gene remains uncertain. The CDR3 reads as follows: CASSLILSEKLFF. The DNA is as follows: TGCGCCAGCAGCCTGATATTGTCGGAGAAACTGTTTTTT.